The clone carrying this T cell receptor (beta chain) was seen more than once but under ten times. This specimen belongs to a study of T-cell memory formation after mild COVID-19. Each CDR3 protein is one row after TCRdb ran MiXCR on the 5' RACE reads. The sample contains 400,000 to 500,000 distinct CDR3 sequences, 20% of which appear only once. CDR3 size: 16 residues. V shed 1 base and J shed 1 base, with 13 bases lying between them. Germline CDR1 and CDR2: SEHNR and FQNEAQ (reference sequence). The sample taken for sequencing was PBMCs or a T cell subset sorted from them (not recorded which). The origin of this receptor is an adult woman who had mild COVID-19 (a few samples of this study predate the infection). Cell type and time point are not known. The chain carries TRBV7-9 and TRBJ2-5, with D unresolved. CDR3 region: CASSLGVLEFQETQYF. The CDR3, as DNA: TGTGCCAGCAGCTTAGGAGTGCTAGAGTTCCAAGAGACCCAGTACTTC.